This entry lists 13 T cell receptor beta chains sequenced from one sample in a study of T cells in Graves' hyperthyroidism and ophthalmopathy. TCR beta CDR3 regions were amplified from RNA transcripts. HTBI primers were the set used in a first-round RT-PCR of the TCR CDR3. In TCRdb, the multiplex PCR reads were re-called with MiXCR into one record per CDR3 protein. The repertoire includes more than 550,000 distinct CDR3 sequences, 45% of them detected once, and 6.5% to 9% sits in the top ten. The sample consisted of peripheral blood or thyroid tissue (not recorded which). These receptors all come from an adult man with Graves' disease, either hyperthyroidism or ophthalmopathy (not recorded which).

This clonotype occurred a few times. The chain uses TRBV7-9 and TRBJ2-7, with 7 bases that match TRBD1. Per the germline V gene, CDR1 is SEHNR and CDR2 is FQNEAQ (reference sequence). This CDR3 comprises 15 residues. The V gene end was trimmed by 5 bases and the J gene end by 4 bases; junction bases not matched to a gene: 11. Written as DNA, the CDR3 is TGTGCCAGCAGCCCCCAGACAGGGTTTACGTACGAGCAGTACTTC. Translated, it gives CASSPQTGFTYEQYF.

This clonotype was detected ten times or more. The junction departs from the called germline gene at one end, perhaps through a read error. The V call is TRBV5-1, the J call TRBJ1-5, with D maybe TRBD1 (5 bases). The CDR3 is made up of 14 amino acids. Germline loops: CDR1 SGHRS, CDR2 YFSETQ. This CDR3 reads CASSLAGGGQPQHF. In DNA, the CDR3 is TGTGCCAGCAGCTTAGCGGGGGGAGGACAGCCCCAGCATTTT.

CDR3 region: CASSDESRVETQYF. CDR3 DNA sequence: TGTGCCAGCAGTGACGAATCCAGGGTGGAGACCCAGTACTTC. V is TRBV25-1 and J is TRBJ2-5; TRBD1 is a possible D gene (5 bases). CDR1 is MGHDK and CDR2 is SYGVNS in the germline V gene. CDR3 length equals 14 residues. Deletions cut 3 bases from V and 5 bases from J, with 13 bases between.

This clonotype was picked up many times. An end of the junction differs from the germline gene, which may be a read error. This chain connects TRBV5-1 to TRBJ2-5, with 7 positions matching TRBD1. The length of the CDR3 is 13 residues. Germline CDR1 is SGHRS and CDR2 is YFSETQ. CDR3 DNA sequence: TGTGCCAGCAGCTTACAGGGGTCGGAGACCCAGTACTTC. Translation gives CASSLQGSETQYF.

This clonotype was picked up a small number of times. As DNA, the CDR3 is TGTGCCAGTAGCGGGGGAGGGGGTGCACAAGAGACCCAGTACTTC. This sequence encodes CASSGGGGAQETQYF. The rearrangement joins TRBV19 to TRBJ2-5, with D perhaps matching TRBD2 (7 bases). Per germline, CDR1 LNHDA and CDR2 SQIVND (reference sequence). The V end lost 6 bases, the J end lost 2 bases, and 16 bases lay between the germline ends. This CDR3 region has 15 residues.

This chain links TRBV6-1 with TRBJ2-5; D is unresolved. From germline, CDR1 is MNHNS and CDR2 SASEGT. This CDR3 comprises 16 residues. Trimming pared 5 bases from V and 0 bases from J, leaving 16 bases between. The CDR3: CASSYSRAVYQETQYF. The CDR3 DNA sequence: TGTGCCAGCAGTTACTCTCGGGCAGTCTACCAAGAGACCCAGTACTTC.

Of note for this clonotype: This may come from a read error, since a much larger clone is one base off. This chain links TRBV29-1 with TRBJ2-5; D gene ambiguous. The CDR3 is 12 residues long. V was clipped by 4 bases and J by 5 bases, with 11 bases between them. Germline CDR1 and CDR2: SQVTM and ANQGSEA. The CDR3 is CSVAVGFETQYF. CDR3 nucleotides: TGCAGCGTTGCAGTGGGATTTGAGACCCAGTACTTC.

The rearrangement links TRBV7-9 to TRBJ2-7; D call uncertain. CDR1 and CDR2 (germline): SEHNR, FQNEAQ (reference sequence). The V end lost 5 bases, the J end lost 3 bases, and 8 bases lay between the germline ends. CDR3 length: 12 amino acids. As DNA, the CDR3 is TGTGCCAGCAGCGGACCAGACTACGAGCAGTACTTC. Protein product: CASSGPDYEQYF.

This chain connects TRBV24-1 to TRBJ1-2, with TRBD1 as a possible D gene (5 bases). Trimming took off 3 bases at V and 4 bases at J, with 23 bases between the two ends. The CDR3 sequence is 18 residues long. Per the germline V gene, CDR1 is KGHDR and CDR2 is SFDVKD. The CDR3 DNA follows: TGTGCCACCAGTGATAACCGGGACGGGAGGCTCTGGAGCTATGGCTACACCTTC. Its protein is CATSDNRDGRLWSYGYTF.

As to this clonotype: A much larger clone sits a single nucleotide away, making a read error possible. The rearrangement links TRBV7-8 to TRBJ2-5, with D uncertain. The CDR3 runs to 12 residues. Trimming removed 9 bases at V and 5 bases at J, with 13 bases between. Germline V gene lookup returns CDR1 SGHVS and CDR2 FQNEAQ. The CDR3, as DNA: TGTGCCAGTAGTTTCGGCTTGGAGACCCAGTACTTC. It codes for CASSFGLETQYF. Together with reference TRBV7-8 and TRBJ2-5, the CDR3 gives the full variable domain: GAGVSQSPRYKVAKRGQDVALRCDPISGHVSLFWYQQALGQGPEFLTYFQNEAQLDKSGLPSDRFFAERPEGSVSTLKIQRTQQEDSAVYLCASSFGLETQYFGPGTRLLVL.

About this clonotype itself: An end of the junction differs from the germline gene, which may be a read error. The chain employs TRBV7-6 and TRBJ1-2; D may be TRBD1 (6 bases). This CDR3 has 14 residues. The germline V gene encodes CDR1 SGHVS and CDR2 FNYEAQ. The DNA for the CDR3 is TGCGCCAGCAGCTTAGAACAGGGACCCTATGGCTACACCTTC. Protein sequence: CASSLEQGPYGYTF.

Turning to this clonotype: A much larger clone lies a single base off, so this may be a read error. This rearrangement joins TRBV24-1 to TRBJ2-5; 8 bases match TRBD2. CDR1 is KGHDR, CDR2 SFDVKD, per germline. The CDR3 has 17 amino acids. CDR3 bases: TGTGTCACCAGTGAACCGGGGGGGAATGTGGGCCAAGAGACCCAGTACTTC. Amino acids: CVTSEPGGNVGQETQYF.

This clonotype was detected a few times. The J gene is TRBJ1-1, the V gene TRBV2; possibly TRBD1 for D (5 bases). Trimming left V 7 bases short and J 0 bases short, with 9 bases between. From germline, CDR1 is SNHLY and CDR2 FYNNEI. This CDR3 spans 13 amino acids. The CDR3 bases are TGTGCCAGCAATACAGGCATGAACACTGAAGCTTTCTTT. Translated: CASNTGMNTEAFF. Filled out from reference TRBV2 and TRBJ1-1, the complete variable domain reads EPEVTQTPSHQVTQMGQEVILRCVPISNHLYFYWYRQILGQKVEFLVSFYNNEISEKSEIFDDQFSVERPDGSNFTLKIRSTKLEDSAMYFCASNTGMNTEAFFGQGTRLTVV.